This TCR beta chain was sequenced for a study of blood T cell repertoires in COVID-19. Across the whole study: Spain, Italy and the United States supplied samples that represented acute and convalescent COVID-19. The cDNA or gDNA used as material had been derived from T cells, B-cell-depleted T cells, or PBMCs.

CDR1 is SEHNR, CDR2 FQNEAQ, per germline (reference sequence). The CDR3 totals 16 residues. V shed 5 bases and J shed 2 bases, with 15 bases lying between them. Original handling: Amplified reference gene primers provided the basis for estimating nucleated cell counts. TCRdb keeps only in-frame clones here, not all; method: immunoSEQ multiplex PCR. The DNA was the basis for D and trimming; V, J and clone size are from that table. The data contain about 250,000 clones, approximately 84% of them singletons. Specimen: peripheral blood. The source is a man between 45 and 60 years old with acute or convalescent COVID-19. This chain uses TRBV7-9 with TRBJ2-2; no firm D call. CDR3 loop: CASSPTLGLNTGELFF. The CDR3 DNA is TGTGCCAGCAGCCCAACCCTTGGGCTAAACACCGGGGAGCTGTTTTTT.